This record covers a single T cell receptor (beta chain). In its sample, this clone was seen once. Its recognized antigen is unknown. Base quality data are lacking; no much larger clone is found one base away. This specimen comes from a study of blood T cell repertoires in COVID-19 (dated by TCRdb to the early 2020s). With regard to the full study: The collaborator samples originated in the United States, Italy and Spain and spanned the acute and convalescent phases of COVID-19. The material from the prospective study consisted of cDNA or gDNA derived from T cells, B-cell-depleted T cells, or PBMCs. Subjects who had been exposed to COVID-19, were actively infected with it, or had recovered from it provided the deeply sampled blood TCRbeta repertoires that made up the dataset. The repertoires were released in a freely available public database intended as a resource for research on the immune response to SARS-CoV-2. The samples were drawn from the first 160 participants of the ongoing ImmuneRACE study and from under 1,500 subjects provided by 6 global collaborators. The sample metadata nearly always contained a de-identified subject ID, COVID-19 status, age in years and sex. Where HLA class I and class II types were available, the types were taken from metadata supplied by the sample provider, not from assay-based typing. Summary of the overall study and its limitations: Clinical and demographic metadata were provided uncurated, with the amount varying by source and participant.

Reading from cysteine to phenylalanine, the CDR3 counts 15 amino acids. Left in the record is the CDR3 DNA by itself, 45 bases read in frame from the first base. Via the germline V gene (reference sequence), CDR1 is SEHNR and CDR2 FQNEAQ. V is shortened by 3 bases, J by 6 bases, and the region joining them spans 14 bases. The immunoSEQ Assay, a bias-controlled multiplex PCR, was used to amplify TCRbeta CDR3 regions from genomic DNA. The study's own analysis went as follows. Within the assay, amplification of reference gene primers was used to estimate how many nucleated cells each sample contained. To quantify the absolute abundance of each unique TCRbeta CDR3 rearrangement, sequence reads were collapsed and filtered. For each sample, productive Simpson clonality was calculated by taking the square root of Simpson's diversity index across productive rearrangements. Imported from immuneACCESS, the table was reduced by TCRdb to in-frame sequences with V and J called. These copies leave out some clones; in studies compared against another copy, an unresolved V gene accounts for under half, and the cause of the remainder is not known. That table gives V, J and clone size, and the DNA gave D and trimming. Within this sample are 150,000 to 200,000 clones, with 81% of them counted one time only. The top ten clones comprise about a tenth of the sample.

Whole blood was collected in K2EDTA tubes by collaborating institutions according to the institutions' own protocols. For TCRbeta analysis, collaborators shipped samples as frozen whole blood, isolated PBMCs, or DNA extracted from either of those sample types. The chain uses TRBV7-9 and TRBJ2-2; possibly the D gene is TRBD2, per 5 matching bases. The origin of this receptor is a human donor in a cohort sampled during active COVID-19. Sequencing used peripheral blood. The CDR3 in this case is CASSFVTGVPGELFF. The DNA reads TGTGCCAGCAGCTTTGTTACCGGGGTGCCCGGGGAGCTGTTTTTT.